This TCR beta chain appears in the sequencing data of a study of blood T cell repertoires in COVID-19. The data were produced by immunoSEQ multiplex PCR, yet TCRdb's version contains in-frame clones alone and is incomplete. The table has 250,000 to 300,000 clones, 80% to 90% seen once. This clonotype was obtained from a woman aged 45-65 years who had recovered from COVID-19. Sequenced: PBMCs or T cells enriched from blood (not recorded which).

CDR3: CASSLSGAGNTIYF. The CDR3 nucleotides read TGTGCCAGCAGTTTATCAGGCGCTGGAAACACCATATATTTT. The chain recombines TRBV28 with TRBJ1-3; D gene ambiguous. Germline CDR1 reads MDHEN; CDR2 reads SYDVKM. CDR3 length: 14 residues. With 1 base removed from V and 2 bases from J, the gap between germline ends came to 6 bases.